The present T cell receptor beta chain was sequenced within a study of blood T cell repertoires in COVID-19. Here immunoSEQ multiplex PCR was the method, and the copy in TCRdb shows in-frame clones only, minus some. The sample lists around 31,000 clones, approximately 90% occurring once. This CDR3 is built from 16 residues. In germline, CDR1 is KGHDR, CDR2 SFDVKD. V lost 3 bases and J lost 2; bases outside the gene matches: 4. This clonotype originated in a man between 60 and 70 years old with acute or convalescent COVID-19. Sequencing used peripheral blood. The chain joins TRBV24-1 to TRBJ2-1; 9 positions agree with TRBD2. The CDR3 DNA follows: TGTGCCACCAGTGATGCGACTAGCGGAGCCTACAATGAGCAGTTCTTC. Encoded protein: CATSDATSGAYNEQFF.